This entry describes one T cell receptor (beta chain). The CDR3 has 16 residues. Germline CDR1 and CDR2: KGHSH and LQKENI. With 3 bases clipped from V and 6 bases from J, the junction kept 9 bases outside the gene matches. This entry comes from a study of shared clonotypes between healthy human individuals. This table comes from immunoSEQ multiplex PCR, and its TCRdb copy is limited to in-frame clones, with some not included. The sample consists of a few million clones, around 90% of them appearing once. This receptor was taken from a man younger than 35 in good health. The sequenced sample was naive CD4+ T cells sorted from blood. The subset here: CD45RA+ positively selected. The chain has TRBV18 and TRBJ2-3, with 10 bases fitting TRBD2. CDR3 sequence (DNA): TGTGCCAGCTCACCGAACAGCGGGGGGGCAAGGGATACGCAGTATTTT. It specifies CASSPNSGGARDTQYF.